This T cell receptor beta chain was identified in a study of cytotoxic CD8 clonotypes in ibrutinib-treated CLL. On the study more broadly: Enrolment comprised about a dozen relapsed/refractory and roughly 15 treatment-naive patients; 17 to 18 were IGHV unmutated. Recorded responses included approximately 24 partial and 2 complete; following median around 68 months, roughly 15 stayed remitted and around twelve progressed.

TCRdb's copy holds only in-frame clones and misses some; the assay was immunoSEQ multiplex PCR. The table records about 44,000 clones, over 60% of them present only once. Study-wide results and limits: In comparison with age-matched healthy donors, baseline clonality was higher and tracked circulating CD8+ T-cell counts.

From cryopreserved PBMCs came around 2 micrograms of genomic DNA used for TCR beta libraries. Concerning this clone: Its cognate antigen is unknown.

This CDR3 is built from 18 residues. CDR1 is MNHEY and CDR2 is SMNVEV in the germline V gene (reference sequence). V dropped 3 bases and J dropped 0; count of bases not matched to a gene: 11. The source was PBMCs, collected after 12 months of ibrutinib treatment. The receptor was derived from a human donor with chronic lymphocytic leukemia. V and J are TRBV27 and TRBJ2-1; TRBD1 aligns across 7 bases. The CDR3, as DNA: TGTGCCAGCAGTTTTCCGGGCGACAGGGTGAGCTCCTACAATGAGCAGTTCTTC. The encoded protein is CASSFPGDRVSSYNEQFF.